The 20 T cell receptor beta chains listed next were all sequenced from one sample in a study of T cell repertoires in cytomegalovirus infection. TCRdb re-analysed the reads in MiXCR, keeping a single row per CDR3 protein. The table lists 800,000 to 950,000 distinct CDR3 sequences, 32% of them singletons. Antigens of these TCRs are unknown. This sample comprised cultured CD8+ T cells from PBMCs, obtained from culture after CMV antigen stimulation. The receptors were gathered from a human donor in good health (CMV status not recorded). Some clones in this sample may be carry-over from other donors' samples.

A few counts support this clonotype. V gene TRBV2 combines with J gene TRBJ2-1; D unresolved. This CDR3 region has 15 residues. With 3 bases removed from V and 0 bases from J, the gap between germline ends came to 9 bases. Per germline, CDR1 SNHLY and CDR2 FYNNEI. Written as DNA, the CDR3 is TGTGCCAGCAGTGAGGAGTCCAGCTCCTACAATGAGCAGTTCTTC. Translated: CASSEESSSYNEQFF.

With regard to this clonotype: Just one base apart from a much larger clone, this may be a read error. The chain carries TRBV29-1 and TRBJ1-2, with 7 bases aligning to TRBD1. CDR1 and CDR2 from the germline V gene are SQVTM and ANQGSEA. The CDR3 covers 12 residues. CDR3 in DNA: TGCTGCGTTGAGGCAGGGGGTTATGGCTACACCTTC. Translation: CCVEAGGYGYTF.

This clonotype was observed many times. At one of its ends the junction is not consistent with the germline gene, which may arise from a read error. The chain's CDR3 is CASSSWTSGGRELSF. CDR3 nucleotide sequence: TGTGCCAGCAGCTCATGGACTAGCGGGGGGCGGGAACTGAGCTTC. The chain couples TRBV7-6 to TRBJ2-5; 14 bases align to TRBD2. CDR1 and CDR2 (germline): SGHVS, FNYEAQ. The CDR3 is made up of 15 amino acids.

The genes are TRBV7-8 and TRBJ2-3; D perhaps matches TRBD1 (6 bases). V gave up 1 base and J gave up 5 bases, with 10 bases separating them. Germline V gives CDR1 SGHVS, CDR2 FQNEAQ. There are 14 residues in the CDR3. CDR3 nucleotides: TGTGCCAGCAGCTTAGAACAGGGTCTAGATACGCAGTATTTT. It translates to CASSLEQGLDTQYF.

This chain links TRBV2 with TRBJ1-1; TRBD1 agrees at 7 bases. Trimming at V came to 7 bases and at J to 4 bases, leaving 15 bases not matched to a gene. This CDR3 is 16 amino acids long. Germline CDR1 SNHLY, CDR2 FYNNEI. As DNA, the CDR3 is TGTGCCAGCATCAGGGGGATGGGGGAGTATGGCACTGAAGCTTTCTTT. It specifies CASIRGMGEYGTEAFF.

V gene TRBV9 combines with J gene TRBJ2-1; a weak D match, TRBD2 (6 bases). The germline gives CDR1 SGDLS, CDR2 YYNGEE. CDR3 size: 14 residues. Trimming removed 4 bases at V and 4 bases at J, with 12 bases between. The CDR3 DNA is TGTGCCAGCAGCCCGGGAGACAGATACAATGAGCAGTTCTTC. Translated: CASSPGDRYNEQFF.

The chain joins TRBV7-6 to TRBJ2-2, with D possibly being TRBD2 (7 bases). Trimming left V 5 bases short and J 6 bases short, with 19 bases between. The CDR3 is 16 residues long. The germline V gene encodes CDR1 SGHVS and CDR2 FNYEAQ. The CDR3 here is CASSQYGGPGAGELFF. The DNA for the CDR3 is TGTGCCAGCAGCCAGTACGGGGGGCCAGGGGCCGGGGAGCTGTTTTTT.

This clonotype was seen many times. This chain connects TRBV28 to TRBJ1-5; 9 bases are shared with TRBD1. J was trimmed by 6 bases and V by 7 bases; bases with no gene match: 13. Germline CDR1 reads MDHEN; CDR2 reads SYDVKM. This CDR3 is built from 16 residues. The CDR3 loop is CASTGVRDRDTQPQHF. CDR3 nucleotide sequence: TGTGCCAGCACCGGGGTTCGGGACAGGGACACTCAGCCCCAGCATTTT.

The count of this clonotype is one. Since a much larger clone is just one base distant, this may be a read error. This chain joins TRBV7-2 and TRBJ1-1, with 7 bases matching TRBD1. Germline CDR1 and CDR2: SGHTA and FQGNSA. The CDR3 loop spans 15 amino acids. CDR3 residues: CVSSSTGSRNTEAFF. The CDR3 bases are TGTGTCAGCAGCTCGACAGGGTCGAGGAACACTGAAGCTTTCTTT.

The chain recombines TRBV2 with TRBJ2-1; TRBD1 aligns across 7 bases. V lost 5 bases, J lost 3 bases, and 7 bases stayed unmatched. The CDR3 is made up of 15 amino acids. CDR1 is SNHLY and CDR2 is FYNNEI in the germline V gene. This CDR3 is CASSSPGQFYNEQFF. CDR3 coding DNA: TGTGCCAGCAGTTCTCCGGGACAGTTCTACAATGAGCAGTTCTTC.

The chain has TRBV7-6 and TRBJ2-3; 10 bases map to TRBD2. V was pared by 3 bases and J by 0 bases, with 3 bases of the junction left unmatched. CDR1 is SGHVS, CDR2 FNYEAQ, per germline. The CDR3 has 16 residues. The CDR3 region has the DNA TGTGCCAGCAGCTTTTCTAGCGGGGGTAGCACAGATACGCAGTATTTT. Encoded protein: CASSFSSGGSTDTQYF.

The rearrangement joins TRBV27 to TRBJ1-1; D remains ambiguous. Trimming cost V 6 bases and J 1 base, with 9 bases left between them. This CDR3 has 13 residues. Germline-derived CDR1 and CDR2 are MNHEY and SMNVEV (reference sequence). The CDR3 DNA follows: TGTGCCAGCAGAATTGTGGGGAACACTGAAGCTTTCTTT. Amino acid sequence: CASRIVGNTEAFF.

This rearrangement joins TRBV4-1 to TRBJ1-1; no firm D call. With 5 bases removed from V and 6 bases from J, the gap between germline ends came to 10 bases. Germline V gene data show CDR1 as MGHRA and CDR2 as YSYEKL. The CDR3 runs to 12 residues. This chain's CDR3 is CASSSPSAEAFF. CDR3 coding DNA: TGCGCCAGCAGCTCCCCTAGTGCTGAAGCTTTCTTT.

This clonotype was counted only a few times. The J gene is TRBJ1-1, the V gene TRBV12-5; 9 bases line up with TRBD1. With V trimmed by 3 bases and J by 1 base, 6 bases remained unmatched. The CDR3 covers 16 residues. In germline, CDR1 is LGHNT, CDR2 FRNRAP. The CDR3 protein is CASGFGTGRGNTEAFF. CDR3 DNA sequence: TGTGCTAGTGGTTTTGGGACAGGGCGAGGGAACACTGAAGCTTTCTTT.

The genes are TRBV19 and TRBJ1-2, with 10 bases aligning to TRBD1. Germline CDR1 is LNHDA and CDR2 is SQIVND (reference sequence). There are 13 residues in the CDR3. Trimming removed 9 bases from V and 4 bases from J; junction bases left unmatched: 5. CDR3 in amino acids: CASRTGGSYGYTF. In DNA, the CDR3 is TGTGCCAGCCGGACAGGGGGGAGCTATGGCTACACCTTC.

This clonotype was counted between two and nine times. This chain links TRBV19 with TRBJ2-1, with D possibly being TRBD1 or TRBD2 (5 bases each). Trimming removed 3 bases from V and 3 bases from J, with 12 bases in between. The CDR3 extends over 15 amino acids. Germline assignment: CDR1 LNHDA and CDR2 SQIVND (reference sequence). The CDR3 nucleotides read TGTGCCAGTAGTATCGGGGCAGGGTACTACAATGAGCAGTTCTTC. Translating gives CASSIGAGYYNEQFF.

This rearrangement joins TRBV4-1 to TRBJ1-2; D possibly corresponds to TRBD1 (6 bases). Germline CDR1 MGHRA, CDR2 YSYEKL. Trimming stripped 0 bases from V and 4 bases from J, with 15 bases between. The CDR3 spans 16 residues. The CDR3 DNA follows: TGCGCCAGCAGCCAAGAAAGGGGGACACCCGTCTATGGCTACACCTTC. This gives the protein CASSQERGTPVYGYTF.

This chain uses TRBV19 with TRBJ2-3; 14 bases are shared with TRBD2. The CDR3 runs 24 residues. CDR1 and CDR2 (germline): LNHDA, SQIVND (reference sequence). V dropped 4 bases and J dropped 4; count of bases not matched to a gene: 28. The CDR3 bases are TGTGCCAGTAGTAGCTACACGTGGAGGGGCGGGACTAGCGGGGGACGGATGAGCGCAGATACGCAGTATTTT. Translation gives CASSSYTWRGGTSGGRMSADTQYF. Based on the CDR3 plus reference TRBV19 and TRBJ2-3, the full variable domain is DGGITQSPKYLFRKEGQNVTLSCEQNLNHDAMYWYRQDPGQGLRLIYYSQIVNDFQKGDIAEGYSVSREKKESFPLTVTSAQKNPTAFYLCASSSYTWRGGTSGGRMSADTQYFGPGTRLTVL.

This clonotype has just a few counts. V gene TRBV6-1 combines with J gene TRBJ2-3, with TRBD2 matching over 10 bases. The length of the CDR3 is 15 residues. Germline CDR1 reads MNHNS; CDR2 reads SASEGT. V dropped 3 bases and J dropped 3; count of bases not matched to a gene: 3. Here the CDR3 DNA reads TGTGCCAGCAGTGAGCCTAGCGGGGGTACAGATACGCAGTATTTT. Translating it yields CASSEPSGGTDTQYF.

J is TRBJ1-2 and V is TRBV5-5, with no clear D. The V gene lost 2 bases and the J gene lost 8 bases, with 19 bases spanning the gap. The CDR3 loop spans 15 amino acids. Germline CDR1 reads SGHKS; CDR2 reads YYEKEE (reference sequence). The CDR3, as DNA: TGTGCCAGCAGCTTTTCGGTCGTTCCCAGCCAAGGCTACACCTTC. Translating it yields CASSFSVVPSQGYTF.